This TCR beta chain is from a study of CD8+ T cells in alopecia areata. Extracted from the samples, RNA was reverse transcribed into cDNA to serve as the sequencing template. Sequencing used immunoSEQ multiplex PCR; TCRdb keeps in-frame clones, though not all of them. Of tens of thousands of clones in the sample, roughly 66% were seen once. Germline-derived CDR1 and CDR2 are SGHTA and FQGTGA. CDR3 length: 14 residues. Unmatched junction bases numbered 3, after V lost 3 bases and J lost 3 bases. Documented treatment: oral pan-JAK inhibitor, 5-10 mg twice daily. Alopecia areata patients had lesional scalp punch biopsies and peripheral blood taken from them.

This clonotype originated in a human donor with alopecia areata. The sample consisted of CD8+ T cells sorted from blood, taken at week 24, from a patient treated with tofacitinib. This chain joins TRBV7-3 and TRBJ2-7; TRBD2 aligns across 9 bases. The chain's CDR3 is CASSLTTSGYEQYF. CDR3 nucleotides: TGTGCCAGCAGCTTGACGACTAGCGGCTACGAGCAGTACTTC.